This TCR beta chain was found in a study of breast tumors, draining lymph nodes, adjacent tissues. Study-wide points: Most tumor T cells seemingly derive from lymph node, then expand in tumor. That most tumor T cells come from lymph nodes remained unproven. Luminal-like breast cancer showed significantly greater tumor-nontumor repertoire similarity than basal-like breast cancer did.

To note about this clonotype: What it binds is not known.

TCRdb reprocessed the multiplex PCR reads via MiXCR and lists one record per CDR3 protein. Here the sample spans over 10,000 distinct CDR3 sequences, roughly 72% being singletons. Germline V gene lookup returns CDR1 LGHNA and CDR2 YSLEER. This CDR3 comprises 14 residues. The V segment lost 5 bases and the J segment 9 bases; nucleotides outside the gene matches: 4. Sequencing was carried out using tumor-adjacent breast tissue. This rearrangement joins TRBV4-3 to TRBJ2-1, with 13 bases fitting TRBD2. The clonotype comes from a female donor with breast cancer. Some clones in this sample may be carry-over from other donors' samples. The DNA of the CDR3 is TGCGCCAGCAGCACTAGCGGGAGGGCCTTTGAGCAGTTCTTC. This codes for CASSTSGRAFEQFF.